The subject of this entry is one T cell receptor beta chain. Its cognate antigen is unknown. CDR1 SGHRS and CDR2 YFSETQ come from the germline V gene. Trimming pared 0 bases from V and 7 bases from J, leaving 20 bases between. The CDR3 spans 16 residues. This sample was included in a study of shared clonotypes between healthy human individuals. Study findings and constraints: A handful of donors had roughly 5% of their naive CD4 clonotypes in common. Relative to memory subsets, naive subsets generally showed larger estimated richness. Clonotypes not shared had lower generation probabilities than those common to all four donors.

All donors were Caucasian adults living in Nashville, Tennessee. Sequencing was performed with immunoSEQ multiplex PCR; in TCRdb, only in-frame clones are kept and a portion is missing. The table records about 2 million clones, approximately 95% of them present only once. The sequenced sample consisted of naive CD4+ T cells sorted from blood. Subset defined: CD45RA+ positively selected. This chain joins TRBV5-1 and TRBJ2-7; D is perhaps TRBD1 or TRBD2 (6 bases each). The clonotype originates from a man aged 18 to 30 in good health. CDR3 residues: CASSLEGGTRLGEQYF. The CDR3 bases are TGCGCCAGCAGCTTGGAGGGGGGAACACGGCTTGGAGAGCAGTACTTC.